This note documents a single T cell receptor (beta chain) sequence. Its antigen is unidentified. One end of the junction fails to match germline, which may point to a read error. The sample comes from a study of shared clonotypes between healthy human individuals. From CD4+ cells came CD45RA+ naive and CD45RA-negative memory subsets. Germline CDR1 is MGHRA and CDR2 is YSYEKL. This CDR3 contains 13 residues. Study outcomes and limitations: Deeper or shallower sequencing was expected to change how clonotypes are shared among donors. Despite large depth, sorted-subset datasets appeared incompletely sequenced.

In replicate PCRs of sorted subsets, about 200 ng DNA, approximately 30,000 T cell genomes, was used. The table came from immunoSEQ multiplex PCR; TCRdb's copy has only in-frame clones and leaves some out. The sample lists some 550,000 clones, about 97% occurring once. This TCR came from a woman in her thirties in good health. This chain connects TRBV4-1 to TRBJ2-1; D might be TRBD1 (6 bases). The sequencing input was naive CD4+ T cells sorted from blood. Stated subset: CD45RA+ positively selected. CDR3 nucleotides: TGCGCCAGCAGCCAAGTCCGGGCAGGGGAGCCGTTCTTC. Residues: CASSQVRAGEPFF.